This TCR beta chain was profiled in a study of metastatic and nonmetastatic thyroid tumors. TCRdb reassembled clones from the PCR reads with MiXCR. The table lists approximately 40,000 clones, more than 9.5% of them singletons, with around 21% in the top ten. Trimming pared 2 bases from V and 10 bases from J, leaving 12 bases between. Per germline, CDR1 MDHEN and CDR2 SYDVKM. This CDR3 spans 14 amino acids. Many counts were recorded for this clone. None of the patients had undergone any treatment ahead of thyroid surgery. Specimen: blood. This clonotype was sampled from a female donor with papillary thyroid cancer or a benign thyroid nodule (not recorded which). Some clones in this sample may be carry-over from other donors' samples. This chain uses TRBV28 with TRBJ1-6; no definite D call. The CDR3 loop reads CASSLIPQLSPLHF. The DNA for the CDR3 is TGTGCCAGCAGTTTAATACCTCAACTCTCACCCCTCCACTTT.